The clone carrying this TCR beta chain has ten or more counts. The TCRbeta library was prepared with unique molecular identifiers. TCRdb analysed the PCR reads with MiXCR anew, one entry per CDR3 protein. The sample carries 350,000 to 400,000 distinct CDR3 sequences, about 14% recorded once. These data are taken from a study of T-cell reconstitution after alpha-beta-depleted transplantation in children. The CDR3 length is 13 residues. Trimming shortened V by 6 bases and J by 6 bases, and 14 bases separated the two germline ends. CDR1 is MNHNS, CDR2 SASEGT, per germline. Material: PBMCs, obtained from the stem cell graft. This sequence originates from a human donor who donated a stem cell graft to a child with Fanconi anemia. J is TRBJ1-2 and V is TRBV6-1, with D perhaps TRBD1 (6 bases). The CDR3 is CASSRQGRDGYTF. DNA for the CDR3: TGTGCCAGCAGCCGCCAGGGGAGGGATGGCTACACCTTC.